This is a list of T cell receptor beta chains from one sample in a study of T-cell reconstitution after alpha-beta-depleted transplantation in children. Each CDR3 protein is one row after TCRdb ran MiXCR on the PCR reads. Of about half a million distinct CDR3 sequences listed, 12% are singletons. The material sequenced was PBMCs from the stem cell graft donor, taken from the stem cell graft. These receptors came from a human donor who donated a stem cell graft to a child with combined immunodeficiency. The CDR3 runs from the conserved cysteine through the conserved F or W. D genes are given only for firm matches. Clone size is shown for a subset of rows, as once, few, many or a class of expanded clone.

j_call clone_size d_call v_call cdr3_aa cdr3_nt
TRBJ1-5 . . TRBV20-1 CSATPAGYRGQPQHF TGCAGTGCTACCCCGGCGGGGTATAGGGGCCAGCCCCAGCATTTT
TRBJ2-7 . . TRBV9 CASSAGGEQYF TGTGCCAGCAGCGCAGGCGGCGAGCAGTACTTC
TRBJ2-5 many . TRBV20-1 CSAPELSSSVRETQYF TGCAGTGCGCCCGAGTTGTCGTCTAGCGTGCGAGAGACCCAGTACTTC
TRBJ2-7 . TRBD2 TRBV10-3 CATGDYPYEQYF TGTGCCACTGGGGACTACCCCTACGAGCAGTACTTC
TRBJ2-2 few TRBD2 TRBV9 CASSVVLAEGGELFF TGTGCCAGCAGCGTGGTACTAGCGGAGGGCGGGGAGCTGTTTTTT
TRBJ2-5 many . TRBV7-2 CASRSRAGETQYF TGTGCCAGCAGGTCACGCGCAGGGGAGACCCAGTACTTC
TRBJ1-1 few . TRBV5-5 CASSLRSVDTEAFF TGTGCCAGCAGCTTAAGGAGTGTAGACACTGAAGCTTTCTTT
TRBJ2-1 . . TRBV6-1 CARVLRAPEKDNEQFF TGTGCCAGGGTGCTCCGGGCTCCGGAGAAGGACAATGAGCAGTTCTTC
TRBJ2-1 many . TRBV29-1 CSVEGGRHNEQFF TGCAGCGTTGAAGGAGGCAGGCACAATGAGCAGTTCTTC
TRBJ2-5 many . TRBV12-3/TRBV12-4 CASSLLRGSLETQYF TGTGCCAGCAGTTTACTTCGGGGTAGCCTGGAGACCCAGTACTTC
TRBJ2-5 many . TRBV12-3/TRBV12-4 CASRRGGESRETQYF TGTGCCAGCAGACGTGGCGGGGAAAGCAGGGAGACCCAGTACTTC
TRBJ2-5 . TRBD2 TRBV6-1 CASSDRLAQETQYF TGTGCCAGCAGTGACCGACTAGCCCAAGAGACCCAGTACTTC
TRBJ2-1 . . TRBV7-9 CASSLIAGKGGYNEQFF TGTGCCAGCAGCTTAATAGCCGGGAAGGGTGGATACAATGAGCAGTTCTTC
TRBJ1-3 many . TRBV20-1 CSARDGTTGNTIYF TGCAGTGCTAGGGACGGGACAACCGGAAACACCATATATTTT
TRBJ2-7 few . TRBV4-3 CASSQGGRTYEQYF TGCGCCAGCAGCCAAGGTGGGAGAACCTACGAGCAGTACTTC
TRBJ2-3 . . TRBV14 CASSQDPAERGTDTQYF TGTGCCAGCAGCCAAGATCCGGCGGAGAGGGGCACAGATACGCAGTATTTT
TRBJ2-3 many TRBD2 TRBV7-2 CASSPRRGGVTDTQYF TGTGCCAGCAGCCCCCGGCGGGGGGGCGTAACAGATACGCAGTATTTT